This T cell receptor beta chain was retrieved from a study of CD8 T cells in Susac syndrome. Trimming took 1 base from V and 7 from J, leaving 7 bases between them. CDR1 is MNHNS, CDR2 SASEGT, per germline. The CDR3 is made up of 13 amino acids. Comment on this clonotype: What it binds is not known.

The multiple sclerosis controls were treatment-naive patients with relapsing-remitting disease that was stable or active. A quantity of 0.5 to 1 ug RNA underwent reverse transcription using random hexamers. TCRdb re-analysed the immunoSEQ multiplex PCR reads in MiXCR, keeping a single row per CDR3 protein. The top ten hold about 0.15% of the sample, which has 150,000 to 180,000 distinct CDR3 sequences, 95% to 96% seen once. General study findings and limits: As the study acknowledged, the number of individuals who were part of its TCR sequencing and HLA analysis was relatively small.

This chain connects TRBV6-1 to TRBJ1-4; no clear D gene. This TCR was recovered from a human donor with multiple sclerosis. The sequenced sample consisted of CD8+ T cells from PBMCs. CDR3 residues: CASSEVGGEKLFF. In DNA, the CDR3 is TGTGCCAGCAGTGAAGTTGGTGGTGAAAAACTGTTTTTT.